The present T cell receptor beta chain was sequenced within a study of T-cell memory formation after mild COVID-19. General study points: The appearance of some responding clones in pre-infection memory suggested that cross-reactive memory joined. Second-wave clones that peaked on day 37 lacked confirmed SARS-CoV-2 specificity. A balance of CD4 and CD8 characterized clones contracting day 15 to 85, whereas later expanders leaned CD4+.

Libraries for TCRalpha and TCRbeta carried sample barcodes and unique molecular identifiers via 5'RACE. TCRdb called the 5' RACE reads again in MiXCR, with one record for every CDR3 protein. The repertoire includes about 270,000 distinct CDR3 sequences, under 20% of them detected once, and roughly 25% sits in the top ten. In the case of this clonotype: The antigen remains undetermined.

The CDR3 extends over 15 amino acids. Germline CDR1 SEHNR, CDR2 FQNEAQ (reference sequence). V lost 5 bases and J lost 1; bases outside the gene matches: 6. This chain uses TRBV7-9 with TRBJ1-1, with 8 bases lining up with TRBD1. This TCR was sampled from a man younger than 30 who had mild COVID-19 (a few samples of this study predate the infection). Cell type and time point are not known. The sequenced sample consisted of PBMCs or a T cell subset sorted from them (not recorded which). This CDR3 is CASSAGQGRNTEAFF. CDR3 coding DNA: TGTGCCAGCAGCGCCGGACAGGGCCGGAACACTGAAGCTTTCTTT.